These T cell receptor beta chains were read from a single sample in a study of PD-L1 blockade in urothelial cancer. Libraries were prepared by immunoSEQ multiplex PCR; TCRdb keeps only in-frame clonotypes and omits some of them. The sample has over 40,000 clones; roughly 82% are singletons. This specimen was PBMCs, taken around atezolizumab (anti-PD-L1) treatment. The receptor set was obtained from a man aged 70-80 years with urothelial cancer. CDR3s include the opening cysteine and the closing phenylalanine or tryptophan. D genes are given only for firm matches. Not every row has a clone size; where given, it reads once, few, many or a size class.

abundance: once
d_gene: NA
len: 14
j_gene: TRBJ2-2
v_gene: TRBV29-1
CDR3aa: CSSTGPGGTGELFF
CDR3nt: TGCAGCTCAACCGGACCCGGGGGCACCGGGGAGCTGTTTTTT

abundance: once
d_gene: TRBD1
len: 13
j_gene: TRBJ1-1
v_gene: TRBV5-1
CDR3aa: CASSLAGGAEAFF
CDR3nt: TGCGCCAGCAGCTTGGCAGGGGGCGCAGAAGCTTTCTTT

abundance: NA
d_gene: NA
len: 13
j_gene: TRBJ1-5
v_gene: TRBV15
CDR3aa: CATSRDTNQPQHF
CDR3nt: TGTGCCACCAGCAGAGATACAAATCAGCCCCAGCATTTT

abundance: NA
d_gene: NA
len: 18
j_gene: TRBJ2-1
v_gene: TRBV7-2
CDR3aa: CASSLGGASGPSYNEQFF
CDR3nt: TGTGCCAGCAGCTTAGGGGGGGCTAGCGGACCATCCTACAATGAGCAGTTCTTC

abundance: few
d_gene: NA
len: 15
j_gene: TRBJ1-1
v_gene: TRBV4-3
CDR3aa: CASSQEYSENTEAFF
CDR3nt: TGCGCCAGCAGCCAAGAATACTCTGAGAACACTGAAGCTTTCTTT

abundance: NA
d_gene: TRBD1
len: 15
j_gene: TRBJ2-3
v_gene: TRBV7-8
CDR3aa: CASSLSGTGASTQYF
CDR3nt: TGTGCCAGCAGCTTAAGTGGGACAGGGGCGAGTACGCAGTATTTT

abundance: NA
d_gene: NA
len: 15
j_gene: TRBJ1-1
v_gene: TRBV4-3
CDR3aa: CASSQEGARGTEAFF
CDR3nt: TGCGCCAGCAGCCAAGAGGGGGCCCGAGGAACTGAAGCTTTCTTT

abundance: NA
d_gene: TRBD1
len: 14
j_gene: TRBJ2-1
v_gene: TRBV11-3
CDR3aa: CASSPGGVGNEQFF
CDR3nt: TGTGCCAGCAGCCCAGGGGGCGTAGGTAATGAGCAGTTCTTC

abundance: NA
d_gene: NA
len: 14
j_gene: TRBJ2-3
v_gene: TRBV11-2
CDR3aa: CASSLGSRTDTQYF
CDR3nt: TGTGCCAGCAGCTTAGGGTCCAGGACAGATACGCAGTATTTT

abundance: NA
d_gene: NA
len: 13
j_gene: TRBJ1-2
v_gene: TRBV28
CDR3aa: CASSLQGSYGYTF
CDR3nt: TGTGCCAGCAGTTTGCAGGGCTCCTATGGCTACACCTTC

abundance: NA
d_gene: NA
len: 15
j_gene: TRBJ1-2
v_gene: TRBV4-1
CDR3aa: CASSQGDFPEGGYTF
CDR3nt: TGCGCCAGCAGCCAAGGGGACTTCCCCGAAGGCGGCTACACCTTC

abundance: NA
d_gene: NA
len: 13
j_gene: TRBJ1-6
v_gene: TRBV30
CDR3aa: CAWRVDMNSPLHF
CDR3nt: TGTGCCTGGAGGGTAGACATGAATTCACCCCTCCACTTT

abundance: NA
d_gene: NA
len: 11
j_gene: TRBJ2-1
v_gene: TRBV2
CDR3aa: CASGTYNEQFF
CDR3nt: TGTGCCAGCGGGACATACAATGAGCAGTTCTTC

abundance: NA
d_gene: NA
len: 13
j_gene: TRBJ2-1
v_gene: TRBV5-5
CDR3aa: CASSLDTNNEQFF
CDR3nt: TGTGCCAGCAGCTTGGACACCAACAATGAGCAGTTCTTC

abundance: NA
d_gene: TRBD1
len: 14
j_gene: TRBJ1-4
v_gene: TRBV4-1
CDR3aa: CASSAGTGVEKLFF
CDR3nt: TGCGCCAGCAGCGCCGGGACAGGGGTTGAAAAACTGTTTTTT

abundance: NA
d_gene: TRBD1
len: 15
j_gene: TRBJ1-2
v_gene: TRBV5-1
CDR3aa: CASSGEGQGNYGYTF
CDR3nt: TGCGCCAGCAGCGGGGAGGGACAGGGGAACTATGGCTACACCTTC

abundance: NA
d_gene: NA
len: 15
j_gene: TRBJ1-5
v_gene: TRBV7-8
CDR3aa: CASSPQSGLDQPQHF
CDR3nt: TGTGCCAGCAGCCCGCAGTCAGGGCTGGATCAGCCCCAGCATTTT

abundance: NA
d_gene: TRBD1
len: 15
j_gene: TRBJ1-4
v_gene: TRBV4-3
CDR3aa: CASSQSGTVNEKLFF
CDR3nt: TGCGCCAGCAGCCAATCCGGGACAGTTAATGAAAAACTGTTTTTT

abundance: NA
d_gene: NA
len: 16
j_gene: TRBJ2-3
v_gene: TRBV5-1
CDR3aa: CASSPPPTAVADTQYF
CDR3nt: TGCGCCAGCAGCCCCCCCCCGACGGCGGTGGCAGATACGCAGTATTTT

abundance: NA
d_gene: NA
len: 17
j_gene: TRBJ2-1
v_gene: TRBV7-9
CDR3aa: CASSFAPGLSPNNEQFF
CDR3nt: TGTGCCAGCAGCTTCGCTCCGGGACTCTCCCCGAACAATGAGCAGTTCTTC

abundance: NA
d_gene: NA
len: 15
j_gene: TRBJ1-6
v_gene: TRBV7-9
CDR3aa: CASEGEGSYNSPLHF
CDR3nt: TGTGCCAGCGAAGGAGAGGGATCCTATAATTCACCCCTCCACTTT

abundance: few
d_gene: NA
len: 16
j_gene: TRBJ2-2
v_gene: TRBV2
CDR3aa: CASSEVSSTYTGELFF
CDR3nt: TGTGCCAGCAGTGAAGTGTCTAGTACGTACACCGGGGAGCTGTTTTTT

abundance: few
d_gene: NA
len: 15
j_gene: TRBJ2-3
v_gene: TRBV7-8
CDR3aa: CASSSALSGTDTQYF
CDR3nt: TGTGCCAGCAGTTCAGCCCTGTCGGGAACAGATACGCAGTATTTT

abundance: NA
d_gene: NA
len: 15
j_gene: TRBJ1-2
v_gene: TRBV4-2
CDR3aa: CASSQGGGVGYGYTF
CDR3nt: TGTGCCAGCAGCCAAGGCGGGGGGGTCGGCTATGGCTACACCTTC

abundance: NA
d_gene: TRBD2
len: 18
j_gene: TRBJ2-3
v_gene: TRBV5-6
CDR3aa: CASNGLAGGPRVSDTQYF
CDR3nt: TGTGCCAGCAACGGACTAGCGGGGGGCCCGCGAGTATCAGATACGCAGTATTTT

abundance: few
d_gene: TRBD1
len: 14
j_gene: TRBJ2-7
v_gene: TRBV6-5
CDR3aa: CASSTGTGYYEQYF
CDR3nt: TGTGCCAGCAGCACCGGGACAGGTTATTACGAGCAGTACTTC

abundance: NA
d_gene: NA
len: 14
j_gene: TRBJ2-2
v_gene: TRBV2
CDR3aa: CASTRRQDTGELFF
CDR3nt: TGTGCCAGCACCAGAAGACAGGACACCGGGGAGCTGTTTTTT

abundance: NA
d_gene: TRBD2
len: 15
j_gene: TRBJ2-7
v_gene: TRBV6-5
CDR3aa: CASSRGLPTLREQYF
CDR3nt: TGTGCCAGCAGTAGGGGACTACCCACGTTACGCGAGCAGTACTTC

abundance: NA
d_gene: TRBD1
len: 14
j_gene: TRBJ1-4
v_gene: TRBV5-6
CDR3aa: CASSVTGAGEKLFF
CDR3nt: TGTGCCAGCAGCGTGACAGGGGCGGGCGAAAAACTGTTTTTT

abundance: NA
d_gene: NA
len: 15
j_gene: TRBJ1-3
v_gene: TRBV19
CDR3aa: CASRDRNLAGNTIYF
CDR3nt: TGTGCCAGTAGAGACAGAAACCTTGCTGGAAACACCATATATTTT

abundance: NA
d_gene: TRBD1
len: 14
j_gene: TRBJ1-2
v_gene: TRBV9
CDR3aa: CASSPESRGLSHTF
CDR3nt: TGTGCCAGCAGCCCAGAGAGCAGGGGGCTATCCCACACCTTC

abundance: NA
d_gene: TRBD2
len: 14
j_gene: TRBJ2-1
v_gene: TRBV7-2
CDR3aa: CASSVSSGYNEQFF
CDR3nt: TGTGCCAGCAGCGTTTCTAGCGGTTACAATGAGCAGTTCTTC

abundance: few
d_gene: NA
len: 14
j_gene: TRBJ1-5
v_gene: TRBV30
CDR3aa: CAWSVDSLGRPQHF
CDR3nt: TGTGCCTGGAGTGTGGACAGTTTAGGAAGGCCCCAGCATTTT

abundance: NA
d_gene: NA
len: 12
j_gene: TRBJ1-1
v_gene: TRBV7-2
CDR3aa: CASSLQDTEAFF
CDR3nt: TGTGCCAGCAGCCTACAGGACACTGAAGCTTTCTTT

abundance: NA
d_gene: NA
len: 17
j_gene: TRBJ1-2
v_gene: TRBV4-1
CDR3aa: CASSQDLRRWANYGYTF
CDR3nt: TGCGCCAGCAGCCAAGATCTTCGGCGGTGGGCTAACTATGGCTACACCTTC

abundance: NA
d_gene: NA
len: 12
j_gene: TRBJ2-3
v_gene: TRBV5-4
CDR3aa: CASSGRGDTQYF
CDR3nt: TGTGCCAGCTCCGGTCGGGGAGATACGCAGTATTTT

abundance: NA
d_gene: NA
len: 14
j_gene: TRBJ1-1
v_gene: TRBV19
CDR3aa: CASTVWAANTEAFF
CDR3nt: TGTGCCAGTACCGTATGGGCAGCGAACACTGAAGCTTTCTTT

abundance: NA
d_gene: TRBD2
len: 20
j_gene: TRBJ2-2
v_gene: TRBV4-2
CDR3aa: CASSQDMGRTSGANTGELFF
CDR3nt: TGTGCCAGCAGCCAAGATATGGGTCGGACTAGCGGCGCGAACACCGGGGAGCTGTTTTTT

abundance: once
d_gene: NA
len: 12
j_gene: TRBJ2-2
v_gene: TRBV19
CDR3aa: CASREIGGELFF
CDR3nt: TGTGCCAGTCGGGAAATCGGCGGGGAGCTGTTTTTT

abundance: NA
d_gene: NA
len: 16
j_gene: TRBJ2-6
v_gene: TRBV28
CDR3aa: CASSREGGSGANVLTF
CDR3nt: TGTGCCAGCAGCAGAGAAGGAGGCTCTGGGGCCAACGTCCTGACTTTC

abundance: NA
d_gene: TRBD1
len: 13
j_gene: TRBJ1-5
v_gene: TRBV27
CDR3aa: CASSLDRDQPQHF
CDR3nt: TGTGCCAGCAGTTTGGACAGGGACCAGCCCCAGCATTTT

abundance: NA
d_gene: NA
len: 16
j_gene: TRBJ1-5
v_gene: TRBV2
CDR3aa: CASSEGGGGLGQPQHF
CDR3nt: TGTGCCAGCAGTGAAGGGGGCGGGGGCCTGGGTCAGCCCCAGCATTTT

abundance: NA
d_gene: NA
len: 15
j_gene: TRBJ1-4
v_gene: TRBV4-3
CDR3aa: CASSQDPIANEKLFF
CDR3nt: TGCGCCAGCAGCCAAGACCCTATAGCTAATGAAAAACTGTTTTTT

abundance: NA
d_gene: NA
len: 14
j_gene: TRBJ1-6
v_gene: TRBV30
CDR3aa: CAWRRQGRDSPLHF
CDR3nt: TGTGCCTGGAGGCGGCAGGGTAGGGATTCACCCCTCCACTTT

abundance: NA
d_gene: NA
len: 17
j_gene: TRBJ1-6
v_gene: TRBV5-4
CDR3aa: CASSSGSGGNYNSPLHF
CDR3nt: TGTGCCAGCAGCTCCGGGTCGGGGGGGAACTATAATTCACCCCTCCACTTT

abundance: NA
d_gene: TRBD1
len: 14
j_gene: TRBJ1-5
v_gene: TRBV18
CDR3aa: CASSPDAGGRPQHF
CDR3nt: TGTGCCAGCTCACCAGATGCAGGGGGGCGCCCCCAGCATTTT

abundance: NA
d_gene: NA
len: 16
j_gene: TRBJ1-5
v_gene: TRBV28
CDR3aa: CASSSLFQGRDQPQHF
CDR3nt: TGTGCCAGCAGTTCTTTATTCCAGGGTAGGGATCAGCCCCAGCATTTT

abundance: many
d_gene: NA
len: 15
j_gene: TRBJ1-5
v_gene: TRBV7-2
CDR3aa: CASSFTGPSNQPQHF
CDR3nt: TGTGCCAGCAGCTTTACAGGGCCCAGCAATCAGCCCCAGCATTTT

abundance: NA
d_gene: NA
len: 15
j_gene: TRBJ1-5
v_gene: TRBV7-3
CDR3aa: CASSQDRFPNQPQHF
CDR3nt: TGTGCCAGCAGCCAGGACAGATTCCCTAATCAGCCCCAGCATTTT

abundance: NA
d_gene: TRBD1
len: 16
j_gene: TRBJ1-1
v_gene: TRBV7-9
CDR3aa: CASSFSTGRGDTEAFF
CDR3nt: TGTGCCAGCAGCTTCTCGACAGGGCGGGGGGACACTGAAGCTTTCTTT

abundance: many
d_gene: NA
len: 11
j_gene: TRBJ2-7
v_gene: TRBV10-3
CDR3aa: CAISDLGAQYF
CDR3nt: TGTGCCATCAGTGATCTTGGGGCGCAGTACTTC

abundance: NA
d_gene: NA
len: 15
j_gene: TRBJ1-5
v_gene: TRBV6-1
CDR3aa: CASSAGQNSNQPQHF
CDR3nt: TGTGCCAGCAGCGCCGGACAGAATAGCAATCAGCCCCAGCATTTT

abundance: NA
d_gene: NA
len: 13
j_gene: TRBJ1-6
v_gene: TRBV9
CDR3aa: CASSVREDSPLHF
CDR3nt: TGTGCCAGCAGCGTAAGGGAGGATTCACCCCTCCACTTT

abundance: NA
d_gene: TRBD2
len: 15
j_gene: TRBJ2-3
v_gene: TRBV15
CDR3aa: CATSRRTSGEDTQYF
CDR3nt: TGTGCCACCAGCAGAAGGACTAGCGGGGAAGATACGCAGTATTTT

abundance: NA
d_gene: NA
len: 13
j_gene: TRBJ2-5
v_gene: TRBV5-4
CDR3aa: CASSLGLRETQYF
CDR3nt: TGTGCCAGCAGCTTAGGACTTAGAGAGACCCAGTACTTC